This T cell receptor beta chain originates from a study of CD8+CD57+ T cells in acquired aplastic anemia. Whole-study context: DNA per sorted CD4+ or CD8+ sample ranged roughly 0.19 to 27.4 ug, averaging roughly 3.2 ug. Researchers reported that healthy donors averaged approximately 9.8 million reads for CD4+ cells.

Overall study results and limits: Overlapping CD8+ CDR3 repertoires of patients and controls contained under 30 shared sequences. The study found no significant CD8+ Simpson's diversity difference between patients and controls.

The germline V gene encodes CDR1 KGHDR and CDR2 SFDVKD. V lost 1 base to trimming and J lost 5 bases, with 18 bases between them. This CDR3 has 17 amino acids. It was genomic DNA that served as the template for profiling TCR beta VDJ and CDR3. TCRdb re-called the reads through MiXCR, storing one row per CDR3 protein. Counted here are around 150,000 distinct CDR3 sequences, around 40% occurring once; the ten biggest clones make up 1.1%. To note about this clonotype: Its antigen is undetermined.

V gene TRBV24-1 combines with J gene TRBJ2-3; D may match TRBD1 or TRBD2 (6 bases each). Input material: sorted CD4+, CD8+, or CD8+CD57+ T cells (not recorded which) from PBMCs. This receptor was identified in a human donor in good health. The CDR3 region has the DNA TGTGCCACCAGTGATTTAGGGGGGCGAAGGGGATTAGATACGCAGTATTTT. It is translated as CATSDLGGRRGLDTQYF.